This T cell receptor (beta chain) derives from a study of shared clonotypes between healthy human individuals. Worth noting for this clone: Its antigen remains unknown.

Study observations and caveats: All-four-donor shared clonotypes had higher generation probabilities than non-shared clonotypes did. On the whole, naive subsets had larger estimated richness than memory subsets had.

Sorted-subset replicate PCRs used 200 ng DNA, tens of thousands of T cell genomes. Produced via immunoSEQ multiplex PCR; TCRdb's table is partial and in-frame only. The sample yields about 2.4 million clones, 93% seen once. This CDR3 region has 15 residues. Trimming removed 1 base from V and 8 bases from J, with 15 bases in between. In germline, CDR1 is LGHNA, CDR2 YNFKEQ. The chain uses TRBV4-2 and TRBJ2-1, with TRBD1 as a possible D gene (6 bases). The sequence was obtained from a young man in good health. Some clones in this sample may be carry-over from other donors' samples. Sequencing was performed on naive CD4+ T cells from PBMCs. Subset: CD45RA+ positively selected. Written as DNA, the CDR3 is TGTGCCAGCAGCCAAGGGCTGGGGGCGGAATATGAGCAGTTCTTC. Translated, it gives CASSQGLGAEYEQFF.